This T cell receptor (beta chain) was identified during a study of blood T cell repertoires in COVID-19. Study-level background: The United States, Italy and Spain provided the acute and convalescent COVID-19 samples.

Participant ages covered roughly 18 to 89 years across 25 or so US areas. Clinical history reported by participants formed the basis on which cohorts were assigned. Deletions cut 3 bases from V and 6 bases from J, with 14 bases between. CDR1 is GTSNPN, CDR2 SVGIG, per germline (reference sequence). The CDR3 has 13 residues. In the original workflow: Reference gene primer amplification yielded estimated nucleated cell counts. The protocol was immunoSEQ multiplex PCR, while the TCRdb copy is restricted to in-frame clones and leaves out a portion. The V and J calls and the clone size are those of that table, but D and trimming were determined from the DNA. The sample lists approximately 140,000 clones, 70% to 90% occurring once.

This receptor was identified in a woman in her thirties with acute COVID-19. The sequencing sample was made of PBMCs or T cells enriched from blood (not recorded which). The chain has TRBV30 and TRBJ2-5; TRBD1 might be the D (6 bases). The CDR3 sequence: CAWSIKGVKTQYF. The CDR3 DNA is TGTGCCTGGAGCATAAAGGGGGTGAAGACCCAGTACTTC. Full variable domain (remainder filled in from reference TRBV30 and TRBJ2-5): SQTIHQWPATLVQPVGSPLSLECTVEGTSNPNLYWYRQAAGRGLQLLFYSVGIGQISSEVPQNLSASRPQDRQFILSSKKLLLSDSGFYLCAWSIKGVKTQYFGPGTRLLVL.